The rows below give T cell receptor beta chains drawn from one sample of a study of blood T cell repertoires in COVID-19. Clones were read by immunoSEQ multiplex PCR, and TCRdb kept only the in-frame ones, dropping some. The table lists around 180,000 clones, roughly 85% of them singletons. Sample: peripheral blood. All receptors derive from a man aged 55 to 70 with acute or convalescent COVID-19. CDR3s include the opening cysteine and the closing phenylalanine or tryptophan. Each record gives: J gene, clone size, V gene, D gene, CDR3 DNA, CDR3 protein. D genes are given only for firm matches. Clone size is not always given. Where it is, it says once, few, many or a class for expanded clones.

TRBJ2-7,NA,TRBV5-4,TRBD1,TGTGCCAGCAGCTCACCCGGGGGACAGGGCAACTACGAGCAGTACTTC,CASSSPGGQGNYEQYF
TRBJ2-4,NA,TRBV6-6,TRBD1,TGTGCCAGCAGGTTGACAGGGGTAGGGAACATTCAGTACTTC,CASRLTGVGNIQYF
TRBJ2-7,few,TRBV2,NA,TGTGCCAGCAGTCGCCAGGGGACCTACGAGCAGTACTTC,CASSRQGTYEQYF
TRBJ1-1,NA,TRBV11-2,TRBD1,TGTGCCAGCAGCTTACGGGACAGGGGAACTTCCTTT,CASSLRDRGTSF
TRBJ2-1,NA,TRBV3-1/TRBV3-2,NA,TGTGCCAGCAGCCCGCGGGCCGAGCTACAAAAACTAAATGAGCAGTTCTTC,CASSPRAELQKLNEQFF
TRBJ2-1,once,TRBV28,TRBD2,TGTGCCAGCACACTCCCTGGGACTAGCGGGGACAATGAGCAGTTCTTC,CASTLPGTSGDNEQFF
TRBJ2-2,few,TRBV4-1,NA,TGCGCCAGCAGCCAAGATTGGACTCTTACCAACCCCGGGGAGCTGTTTTTT,CASSQDWTLTNPGELFF
TRBJ1-2,few,TRBV7-3,NA,TGTGCCAGCAGCCCCTCCGCAGACTTGAACTATGGCTACACCTTC,CASSPSADLNYGYTF
TRBJ2-1,NA,TRBV5-4,TRBD2,TGTGCCAGCAGCCCCGGGACTAGAGGCGGCAATGAGCAGTTCTTC,CASSPGTRGGNEQFF
TRBJ2-2,NA,TRBV7-2,NA,TGTGCCAGCAGCTTCAGTACAAACACCGGGGAGCTGTTTTTT,CASSFSTNTGELFF
TRBJ2-3,NA,TRBV28,TRBD2,TGTGCCAGCAGTTTAGGTCCTAGCGGGCCGCCCCGCACAGATACGCAGTATTTT,CASSLGPSGPPRTDTQYF
TRBJ2-3,NA,TRBV4-1,TRBD2,TGCGCCAGCAGCCACTTAACTAGCGGGCGAACAGATACGCAGTATTTT,CASSHLTSGRTDTQYF
TRBJ1-1,NA,TRBV18,NA,TGTGCCAGCTCACCATACAGGGTGAACACTGAAGCTTTCTTT,CASSPYRVNTEAFF
TRBJ2-3,NA,TRBV5-4,TRBD2,TGTGCCAGCAGCCCAGCGGGAGTTGGCACAGATACGCAGTATTTT,CASSPAGVGTDTQYF
TRBJ1-6,NA,TRBV10-1,TRBD1,TGCGCCAGATTAGACAGGGTAAAATATAATTCACCCCTCCACTTT,CARLDRVKYNSPLHF
TRBJ2-1,NA,TRBV7-9,TRBD2,TGTGCCAGCAGCGGGAGGGGGACTAGCGTAGATAGCTCCTACAATGAGCAGTTCTTC,CASSGRGTSVDSSYNEQFF
TRBJ1-5,NA,TRBV19,NA,TGTGCCAGTAGTATACCGGGTAGCAATCAGCCCCAGCATTTT,CASSIPGSNQPQHF
TRBJ2-2,NA,TRBV28,NA,TGTGCCAGCAACTCGATACAGGGCAACACCGGGGAGCTGTTTTTT,CASNSIQGNTGELFF
TRBJ2-1,few,TRBV12-5,NA,TGTGCTAGTGGTTTGGGCCTCCCACCCAGGGGGCAGTTCTTC,CASGLGLPPRGQFF
TRBJ2-1,NA,TRBV27,TRBD1,TGTGCCAGCAGTGACCGGGACAGGGAGAAGAATGAGCAGTTCTTC,CASSDRDREKNEQFF
TRBJ2-7,NA,TRBV4-1,TRBD1,TGCGCCAGCAGCCAGGCCGGGACAGGGGTCGAGTACTTC,CASSQAGTGVEYF
TRBJ1-1,NA,TRBV20-1,NA,TGCAGTGCTAGGGGGGGAAATGAAGCTTTCTTT,CSARGGNEAFF
TRBJ2-3,NA,TRBV9,NA,TGTGCCAGCAGCCCCGGCGGCGGGACGTCGGGTACGCAGTATTTT,CASSPGGGTSGTQYF
TRBJ1-1,NA,TRBV9,TRBD1,TGTGCCAGCAGCCGGGACAGGGGGAACACTGAAGCTTTCTTT,CASSRDRGNTEAFF
TRBJ2-2,NA,TRBV6-5,TRBD1,TGTGCCAGCAGAACAGGGGGCGCAGGCACCGGGGAGCTGTTTTTT,CASRTGGAGTGELFF
TRBJ2-7,NA,TRBV18,NA,TGTGCCAGCTCACCGAACCCCCCCGGACAGTTCTTCTACGAGCAGTACTTC,CASSPNPPGQFFYEQYF
TRBJ2-2,NA,TRBV18,TRBD2,TGTGCCAGCTCACCGGGACTAGCGGGTGGCACCGGGGAGCTGTTTTTT,CASSPGLAGGTGELFF
TRBJ2-2,NA,TRBV5-6,NA,TGTGCCAGCAGCTTATTAGGCGGGGAGAACACCGGGGAGCTGTTTTTT,CASSLLGGENTGELFF
TRBJ2-1,NA,TRBV27,TRBD1,TGTGCCAGCAGTCCGGGACAGCGCAACAATGAGCAGTTCTTC,CASSPGQRNNEQFF
TRBJ1-2,NA,TRBV29-1,NA,TGCAGCGTTGAAGTGATAGGGGGCTATGGCTACACCTTC,CSVEVIGGYGYTF
TRBJ2-2,NA,TRBV9,TRBD2,TGTGCCAGCAGGGGGAGCGGGACGAACACCGGGGAGCTGTTTTTT,CASRGSGTNTGELFF
TRBJ2-7,NA,TRBV28,NA,TGTGCCAGCAGTTTGGGGGCCTCCTACGAGCAGTACTTC,CASSLGASYEQYF
TRBJ2-7,once,TRBV5-1,TRBD1,TGCGCCAGCAGCCCCGACAGGGGAAGGTACGAGCAGTACTTC,CASSPDRGRYEQYF
TRBJ2-5,NA,TRBV10-1,NA,TGCGCCAGCAGTAGCGTTGCAGAGACCCAGTACTTC,CASSSVAETQYF
TRBJ2-3,NA,TRBV9,TRBD2,TGTGCCAGCAGCCCCAGACTTAGGACTAGCGGGAATTCAACAGATACGCAGTATTTT,CASSPRLRTSGNSTDTQYF
TRBJ2-1,NA,TRBV5-1,TRBD2,TGCGCCAGCAGCCTCGGGACTAGCAGCTCCTACAATGAGCAGTTCTTC,CASSLGTSSSYNEQFF
TRBJ1-2,NA,TRBV6-2/TRBV6-3,NA,TGTGCCAGCAGTATGACAGGCTCATATCGCTACACCTTC,CASSMTGSYRYTF
TRBJ2-1,NA,TRBV6-2/TRBV6-3,TRBD2,TGTGCCAGCAGTTCCGGACTAGTGGGTGAGCAGTTCTTC,CASSSGLVGEQFF
TRBJ2-3,NA,TRBV7-3,NA,TGTGCCAGCAGCTTAACATCGTTTTCAGATACGCAGTATTTT,CASSLTSFSDTQYF
TRBJ2-4,NA,TRBV15,TRBD2,TGTGCCACCAGCAGAGGGGCGGGAGGAAAGGAAAACATTCAGTACTTC,CATSRGAGGKENIQYF
TRBJ2-7,NA,TRBV27,NA,TGTGCCAGCAGTTCCATTGATTGGGCCCACGAGCAGTACTTC,CASSSIDWAHEQYF
TRBJ1-1,NA,TRBV7-9,TRBD1,TGTGCCAGCAGCTCCCTGGACAGGGGAACTGAAGCTTTCTTT,CASSSLDRGTEAFF
TRBJ2-7,NA,TRBV7-2,NA,TGTGCCAGCAGCTTGGCTCCGGGACTGTTCTCCTACGAGCAGTACTTC,CASSLAPGLFSYEQYF
TRBJ2-1,few,TRBV27,TRBD2,TGTGCCAGCACTCTAAACCTAGCGGGAAGGAGTGAGCAGTTCTTC,CASTLNLAGRSEQFF
TRBJ1-1,NA,TRBV19,NA,TGTGCCAGTAGTGCAAGGCAGACAGCCAACACTGAAGCTTTCTTT,CASSARQTANTEAFF
TRBJ1-5,few,TRBV19,TRBD1,TGTGCCAGTAGTACACCGGGACAGGGGTATCAGCCCCAGCATTTT,CASSTPGQGYQPQHF
TRBJ2-7,NA,TRBV5-8,NA,TGTGCCAGCAGCCTAGCGACCACTTACGAGCAGTACTTC,CASSLATTYEQYF
TRBJ2-2,NA,TRBV7-2,TRBD1,TGTGCCTGTAGACAGGGGCTGAACACCGGGGAGCTGTTTTTT,CACRQGLNTGELFF
TRBJ1-5,NA,TRBV18,NA,TGTGCCAGCTCACCATCCCCAGTCGGCAATCAGCCCCAGCATTTT,CASSPSPVGNQPQHF
TRBJ1-3,NA,TRBV5-1,TRBD1,TGCGCCAGCTGCAGGACAGGGGCGAACTCTGGAAACACCATATATTTT,CASCRTGANSGNTIYF
TRBJ2-7,NA,TRBV12-2,NA,TGTGCAAGTCGCACAGAGGACAGGTCCTACGAGCAGTACTTC,CASRTEDRSYEQYF
TRBJ1-2,NA,TRBV9,TRBD1,TGTGCCAGCAGCGCGGGACAGGGGAGAGGCTACACCTTC,CASSAGQGRGYTF
TRBJ1-5,once,TRBV6-1,NA,TGTGCCAGCAGTGAAGCGAGGGCCGAGGAGGGCAATCAGCCCCAGCATTTT,CASSEARAEEGNQPQHF